One TCR beta chain is described in this entry. What it binds is not known. The data derive from a study of cytomegalovirus exposure and HLA in healthy donors. About the research overall: Earlier sequencing of 150 million to 200 million T cells yielded 90 million to 140 million unique TCR beta sequences. Findings and caveats of the study: Earlier analysis found most TCR beta V segments productive about 87% or about 30% of the time. Rare TCR sequences predominated, though certain public TCRs were found in many donors.

PCR used 60 Vbeta primers and 13 Jbeta primers. Clones were sequenced by immunoSEQ multiplex PCR, and TCRdb holds only the in-frame ones, with some missing. The sample lists 100,000 or so clones, roughly three quarters occurring once. V dropped 2 bases and J dropped 4 bases, with 8 bases sitting between them. CDR3 size: 13 residues. Germline V CDR1 and CDR2: LNHDA, SQIVND (reference sequence). The TCR originated in a woman aged 50 to 65 in good health and CMV-seropositive. Material for sequencing was PBMCs. The chain is built from TRBV19 and TRBJ1-1; no clear D. As DNA, the CDR3 is TGTGCCAGTAGTATATCGAGACTCACTGAAGCTTTCTTT. Its protein product is CASSISRLTEAFF.